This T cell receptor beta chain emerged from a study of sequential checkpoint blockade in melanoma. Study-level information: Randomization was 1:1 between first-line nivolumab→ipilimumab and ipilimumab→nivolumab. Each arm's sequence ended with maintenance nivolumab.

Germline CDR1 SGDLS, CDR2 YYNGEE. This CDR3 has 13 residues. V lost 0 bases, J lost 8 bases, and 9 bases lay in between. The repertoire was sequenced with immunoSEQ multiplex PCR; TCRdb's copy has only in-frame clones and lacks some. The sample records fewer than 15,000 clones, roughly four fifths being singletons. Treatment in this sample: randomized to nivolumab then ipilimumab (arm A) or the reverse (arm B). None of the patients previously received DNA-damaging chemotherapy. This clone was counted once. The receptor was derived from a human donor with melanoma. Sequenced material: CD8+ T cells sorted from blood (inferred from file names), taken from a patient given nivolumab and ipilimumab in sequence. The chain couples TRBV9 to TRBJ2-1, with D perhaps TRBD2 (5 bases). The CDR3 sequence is CASSVEERDEQFF. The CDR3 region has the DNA TGTGCCAGCAGCGTAGAGGAGAGGGATGAGCAGTTCTTC. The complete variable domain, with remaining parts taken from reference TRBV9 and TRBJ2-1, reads DSGVTQTPKHLITATGQRVTLRCSPRSGDLSVYWYQQSLDQGLQFLIQYYNGEERAKGNILERFSAQQFPDLHSELNLSSLELGDSALYFCASSVEERDEQFFGPGTRLTVL.